The present T cell receptor beta chain was sequenced within a study of blood T cell repertoires in COVID-19. Method: immunoSEQ multiplex PCR; TCRdb's copy keeps in-frame clones and lacks some. Of about 120,000 clones in the sample, 80% are singletons; the top ten hold 16%. With 5 bases clipped from V and 4 bases from J, the junction kept 5 bases outside the gene matches. This CDR3 is built from 15 residues. Germline CDR1 is SGHTA and CDR2 is FQGNSA. This TCR was recovered from a man aged 60-69 years with active or convalescent COVID-19. Sequencing was performed on peripheral blood. The V gene is TRBV7-2, the J gene TRBJ1-6, with 7 positions matching TRBD1. Here the CDR3 DNA reads TGTGCCAGCAGCCGGGACAGTCCGTATAATTCACCCCTCCACTTT. Protein product: CASSRDSPYNSPLHF.